The T cell receptor (beta chain) under discussion was sequenced for a study of shared clonotypes between healthy human individuals. The germline V gene has CDR1 LGHNA and CDR2 YSLEER. The CDR3 sequence is 13 residues long. V was trimmed by 0 bases and J by 7 bases, leaving 8 bases between them. The repertoire was sequenced with immunoSEQ multiplex PCR; TCRdb's copy has only in-frame clones and lacks some. The top ten clones hold roughly 0.65% of a sample with fewer than 1.4 million clones, more than 75% of them seen once. V and J are TRBV4-3 and TRBJ2-3, with D perhaps TRBD1 (6 bases). The TCR sequence derives from a man younger than 35 in good health. Some clones in this sample may be carry-over from other donors' samples. Material for sequencing was memory CD4+ T cells from PBMCs. The subset is: CD45RA-negative fraction. The CDR3 loop is CASSQDRGYTQYF. CDR3 nucleotides: TGCGCCAGCAGCCAAGACAGGGGATATACGCAGTATTTT.